Detailed here is one T cell receptor beta chain. The data belong to a study of CD8+ T cells in alopecia areata. The overall study: Each day, treated patients took oral tofacitinib twice, at 5 to 10 mg per dose. The protocol delivered tofacitinib for 6 to 18 months, then withdrew it for 6 months.

The study team obtained lesional scalp punch biopsies and peripheral blood from alopecia areata patients. Both CD4+ and CD8+ T cells were separated by sorting PBMCs. Germline V gene lookup returns CDR1 LGHNA and CDR2 YSLEER. The CDR3 is 17 amino acids. J was trimmed by 7 bases and V by 1 base; bases with no gene match: 13. Extracted RNA was reverse transcribed, and the resulting cDNA served as sequencing template. The protocol was immunoSEQ multiplex PCR, while the TCRdb copy is restricted to in-frame clones and leaves out a portion. The table records roughly 200,000 clones, roughly 63% of them present only once.

This chain uses TRBV4-3 with TRBJ1-5, with TRBD1 matching 7 bases. This material consisted of CD4+ T cells sorted from blood, taken at week 0. The clonotype was recovered from a human donor with alopecia areata. The CDR3 protein is CASSQGLRQGVRQPQHF. For the CDR3, the DNA is TGCGCCAGCAGCCAAGGCCTCCGGCAGGGGGTAAGACAGCCCCAGCATTTT.